These 31 T cell receptor beta chains originate from one sample sequenced in a study of T cell changes during pregnancy in multiple sclerosis (dated by TCRdb to between 2018 and 2021). Preparation of the library involved the immunoSEQ multiplex PCR assay. TCRdb retrieved this table from immuneACCESS and kept in-frame rearrangements only. Not all clones are present; in checked studies, unresolved V genes account for under half, and no reason is known for the remainder. The sample profile shows approximately 88,000 clones; around 93% of them were found once. In total, the top ten clones hold 4.3% of the sample. Sequenced here: peripheral blood, sampled in the first trimester of pregnancy. The source is a female donor with multiple sclerosis, enrolled in a pregnancy study.

CDR3 protein: CASSVNRGGVNTEAFF. The CDR3 DNA reads as TGTGCCAGCAGTGTAAACAGGGGTGGAGTGAACACTGAAGCTTTCTTT. The chain combines TRBV27 with TRBJ1-1; the match to TRBD1 covers 7 bases. V lost 5 bases, J lost 0 bases, and 9 bases stayed unmatched. This CDR3 comprises 16 residues. Per germline, CDR1 MNHEY and CDR2 SMNVEV (reference sequence).

The J gene is TRBJ2-5, the V gene TRBV7-9, with 7 positions matching TRBD2. The CDR3 is 14 residues long. The V gene end was trimmed by 3 bases and the J gene end by 10 bases; junction bases not matched to a gene: 11. The germline CDR1 and CDR2 sequences are SEHNR and FQNEAQ (reference sequence). CDR3 loop: CASSLGGLLWVQYF. Here the CDR3 DNA reads TGTGCCAGCAGCTTGGGAGGGCTATTGTGGGTCCAGTACTTC.

The chain is built from TRBV4-2 and TRBJ2-7; D is uncertain. V was pared by 4 bases and J by 1 base, with 11 bases between. Looked up from germline, CDR1 is LGHNA and CDR2 is YNFKEQ. This CDR3 is built from 14 residues. The CDR3 spells CASSLSLESYEQYF. The CDR3 nucleotides are TGTGCCAGCAGCCTGTCTTTGGAGTCCTACGAGCAGTACTTC.

The rearrangement uses TRBV5-8 and TRBJ1-5; D uncertain. CDR3 size: 14 residues. CDR1 is SGHTS and CDR2 is YDEGEE in the germline V gene. The ends were cut back, 1 base at V and 7 bases at J, with 12 bases in the middle. The CDR3 DNA sequence: TGTGCCAGCAGCTTGTCGGTTGGCGGACAGCCCCAGCATTTT. It encodes CASSLSVGGQPQHF. The full variable domain, rest sourced from reference TRBV5-8 and TRBJ1-5, is EAGVTQSPTHLIKTRGQQATLRCSPISGHTSVYWYQQALGLGLQFLLWYDEGEERNRGNFPPRFSGRQFPNYSSELNVNALELEDSALYLCASSLSVGGQPQHFGDGTRLSIL.

The count of this clone is one. This rearrangement joins TRBV15 to TRBJ2-7; 7 bases are a match to TRBD2. This CDR3 is built from 15 residues. The V and J ends lost 0 bases and 1 base, in that order; junction bases with no gene match: 3. CDR1 and CDR2 (germline): LNHNV, YYDKDF (reference sequence). The CDR3 coding sequence is TGTGCCACCAGCAGAGACCGGACTAGATCCTACGAGCAGTACTTC. Protein product: CATSRDRTRSYEQYF.

The chain employs TRBV6-5 and TRBJ2-2; D may be TRBD1 (5 bases). V lost 9 bases, J lost 2 bases, and 16 bases lay in between. CDR3 length: 15 residues. Germline CDR1 and CDR2: MNHEY and SVGAGI. For the CDR3, the DNA is TGTGCCAGTACTCCCCAGGGAATTAACACCGGGGAGCTGTTTTTT. It specifies CASTPQGINTGELFF.

CDR3 region: CASSERSRGNYGYTF. The CDR3 DNA reads TGCGCCAGCAGCGAAAGATCCAGGGGGAACTATGGCTACACCTTC. The chain recombines TRBV5-1 with TRBJ1-2; 7 positions agree with TRBD1. Germline trimming cut 4 bases from V and 2 bases from J; bases unmatched to any gene: 8. The CDR3 extends over 15 amino acids. CDR1 is SGHRS, CDR2 YFSETQ, per germline.

The J gene is TRBJ2-1, the V gene TRBV13, with 10 bases lining up with TRBD1. The germline CDR1 and CDR2 sequences are PRHDT and FYEKMQ (reference sequence). V gave up 4 bases and J gave up 4 bases; unmatched junction bases: 1. The CDR3 consists of 14 residues. CDR3 sequence: CASSWGQGYNEQFF. The CDR3 DNA follows: TGTGCCAGCAGCTGGGGACAGGGGTACAATGAGCAGTTCTTC.

The genes are TRBV6-1 and TRBJ2-7; D possibly corresponds to TRBD1 (5 bases). The CDR3 has 15 residues. Trimming shortened V by 5 bases and J by 0 bases, and 14 bases separated the two germline ends. From germline, CDR1 is MNHNS and CDR2 SASEGT. The CDR3 DNA is TGTGCCAGCAGTTGGGGCAGAACGCCCTCCTACGAGCAGTACTTC. Its protein is CASSWGRTPSYEQYF.

The chain uses TRBV7-2 and TRBJ2-7; TRBD1 is a possible D gene (6 bases). The CDR3 has 11 amino acids. Germline CDR1 SGHTA, CDR2 FQGNSA. V was cut by 1 base and J by 12 bases, with 10 bases left in between. CDR3 sequence reads: CASSLGGQRYF. The CDR3 DNA follows: TGTGCCAGCAGCTTAGGCGGACAGAGGTACTTC.

The rearrangement uses TRBV7-9 and TRBJ2-6; 8 bases are a match to TRBD2. This CDR3 region has 19 residues. Trimming removed 2 bases from V and 0 bases from J; junction bases left unmatched: 9. Germline V gene data show CDR1 as SEHNR and CDR2 as FQNEAQ (reference sequence). CDR3 region: CASSLLLTSVDSGANVLTF. For the CDR3, the DNA is TGTGCCAGCAGCTTACTCCTGACTAGCGTGGACTCTGGGGCCAACGTCCTGACTTTC.

This clone came up a few times. The genes are TRBV14 and TRBJ1-5; 9 bases match TRBD1. This CDR3 has 15 amino acids. Germline CDR1 is SGHDN and CDR2 is FVKESK. Trimming at V came to 3 bases and at J to 2 bases, leaving 2 bases not matched to a gene. CDR3 residues: CASSQTGGGNQPQHF. The CDR3 nucleotides are TGTGCCAGCAGCCAGACAGGGGGTGGCAATCAGCCCCAGCATTTT. The variable domain in full, with the rest retrieved from reference TRBV14 and TRBJ1-5, is EAGVTQFPSHSVIEKGQTVTLRCDPISGHDNLYWYRRVMGKEIKFLLHFVKESKQDESGMPNNRFLAERTGGTYSTLKVQPAELEDSGVYFCASSQTGGGNQPQHFGDGTRLSIL.

The CDR3 is CAISRTRTSAAYEQYF. CDR3 bases: TGTGCCATCAGCAGAACACGGACTAGCGCCGCCTACGAGCAGTACTTC. The V call is TRBV10-3, the J call TRBJ2-7; 9 bases are a match to TRBD2. Looked up from germline, CDR1 is ENHRY and CDR2 is SYGVKD. Trimming removed 6 bases from V and 2 bases from J; junction bases left unmatched: 11. The CDR3 totals 16 residues.

V usage is TRBV29-1 and J usage is TRBJ2-1; 9 nucleotides match TRBD2. Germline assignment: CDR1 SQVTM and CDR2 ANQGSEA. The CDR3 is made up of 16 amino acids. The J segment lost 0 bases and the V segment lost 1 base, leaving 4 bases of the junction unmatched. The CDR3 reads CSVEGLAESSYNEQFF. The DNA for the CDR3 is TGCAGCGTTGAAGGACTAGCGGAGAGCTCCTACAATGAGCAGTTCTTC.

The chain combines TRBV5-4 with TRBJ1-2, with 7 positions matching TRBD1. Germline CDR1 SGHNT, CDR2 YYREEE (reference sequence). The CDR3 has 14 residues. Unmatched junction bases numbered 8, after V lost 2 bases and J lost 7 bases. The CDR3 DNA reads as TGTGCCAGCAGCTTACAGGGGCTGGCGAGTGGCTACACCTTC. Its translation: CASSLQGLASGYTF.

This CDR3 reads CASSRTVLGETQYF. The CDR3 bases are TGTGCCAGCAGCAGGACAGTTTTGGGAGAGACCCAGTACTTC. The J gene is TRBJ2-5, the V gene TRBV7-6; perhaps TRBD1 as D (6 bases). Germline values: CDR1 SGHVS, CDR2 FNYEAQ. This CDR3 has 14 amino acids. Trimming stripped 5 bases from V and 4 bases from J, with 14 bases between.

The gene calls are TRBV6-4 and TRBJ2-2; TRBD2 matches at 9 bases. The ends lost 3 bases at V and 6 bases at J; junction bases unmatched: 5. The CDR3 runs to 15 residues. Germline lookup yields CDR1 MRHNA and CDR2 SNTAGT. CDR3: CASSESAGGPGELFF. Written as DNA, the CDR3 is TGTGCCAGCAGTGAATCAGCGGGGGGCCCCGGGGAGCTGTTTTTT.

This sequence joins TRBV14 and TRBJ2-6; D perhaps matches TRBD2 (5 bases). CDR1 and CDR2 (germline): SGHDN, FVKESK. The V end lost 4 bases, the J end lost 0 bases, and 10 bases lay between the germline ends. The CDR3 has 16 amino acids. CDR3 sequence (DNA): TGTGCCAGCAGCCTAACCCGGGACTCTGGGGCCAACGTCCTGACTTTC. It codes for CASSLTRDSGANVLTF.

J is TRBJ2-3 and V is TRBV7-2; 13 positions agree with TRBD2. V trimming: 5 bases; J trimming: 1 base; junction bases outside the gene matches: 9. CDR3 length: 18 amino acids. Per germline, CDR1 SGHTA and CDR2 FQGNSA. CDR3 residues: CASSLRTSGGLRTDTQYF. As DNA, the CDR3 is TGTGCCAGCAGCCTACGGACTAGCGGGGGCCTACGCACAGATACGCAGTATTTT. Full variable domain (remainder filled in from reference TRBV7-2 and TRBJ2-3): GAGVSQSPSNKVTEKGKDVELRCDPISGHTALYWYRQSLGQGLEFLIYFQGNSAPDKSGLPSDRFSAERTGGSVSTLTIQRTQQEDSAVYLCASSLRTSGGLRTDTQYFGPGTRLTVL.

The chain joins TRBV6-1 to TRBJ1-2; a weak D match, TRBD1 (6 bases). Germline assignment: CDR1 MNHNS and CDR2 SASEGT. V lost 8 bases, J lost 13 bases, and 26 bases lay in between. The CDR3 is 14 amino acids. In nucleotides, the CDR3 is TGTGCCAGCCTACATACAATCGAGAGGGGGACGTTCACCTTC. Translation: CASLHTIERGTFTF.

The chain combines TRBV5-1 with TRBJ2-3; 8 bases are shared with TRBD2. The CDR3 totals 16 residues. Trimming removed 2 bases from V and 2 bases from J; junction bases left unmatched: 7. Germline V gene sequence: CDR1 SGHRS, CDR2 YFSETQ. CDR3 sequence: CASSFVSGGSTDTQYF. CDR3 nucleotide sequence: TGCGCCAGCAGCTTCGTCAGCGGGGGATCCACAGATACGCAGTATTTT. Filled out from reference TRBV5-1 and TRBJ2-3, the complete variable domain reads KAGVTQTPRYLIKTRGQQVTLSCSPISGHRSVSWYQQTPGQGLQFLFEYFSETQRNKGNFPGRFSGRQFSNSRSEMNVSTLELGDSALYLCASSFVSGGSTDTQYFGPGTRLTVL.

The rearrangement links TRBV7-9 to TRBJ2-3; 8 bases map to TRBD2. V shed 2 bases, J shed 2 bases, and the junction held 9 bases outside the gene matches. The CDR3 is 17 amino acids. CDR1 and CDR2 from the germline V gene are SEHNR and FQNEAQ (reference sequence). The CDR3 bases are TGTGCCAGCAGCTTAATGTCTAGCGGGTCGTACACAGATACGCAGTATTTT. It encodes CASSLMSSGSYTDTQYF.

This chain joins TRBV7-5 and TRBJ2-4; TRBD1 is the table's D call, not checked against the DNA. TRBV7-5 is labeled a pseudogene. The CDR3 runs to 18 residues. The CDR3 reads CARSRPIRQGALINIQYF. Written as DNA, the CDR3 is TGTGCCAGAAGCCGGCCTATTAGACAGGGGGCCCTGATAAACATTCAGTACTTC.

CDR3 DNA sequence: TGCGCCAGCAGCCTCCGGGACAGGAGTTTGTTCTTT. It is translated as CASSLRDRSLFF. The rearrangement uses TRBV5-1 and TRBJ1-1, with 8 bases fitting TRBD1. Germline values: CDR1 SGHRS, CDR2 YFSETQ. The CDR3 extends over 12 amino acids. V lost 4 bases and J lost 14; bases outside the gene matches: 10.

J is TRBJ1-2 and V is TRBV27; TRBD1 is a possible D gene (6 bases). Trimming pared 4 bases from V and 8 bases from J, leaving 14 bases between. Germline V gives CDR1 MNHEY, CDR2 SMNVEV (reference sequence). The CDR3 runs to 13 residues. CDR3 loop: CASSSETGNGYTF. CDR3 nucleotides: TGTGCCAGCAGTTCGGAAACAGGGAACGGCTACACCTTC.

This clone was recorded only once. The rearrangement links TRBV5-6 to TRBJ1-1, with D unresolved. Per the germline V gene, CDR1 is SGHDT and CDR2 is YYEEEE. V lost 2 bases, J lost 6 bases, and 11 bases lay in between. CDR3 length: 13 residues. Here the CDR3 DNA reads TGTGCCAGCAGCTTAAGTAGCACCCCTGAAGCTTTCTTT. Protein product: CASSLSSTPEAFF.

J is TRBJ1-1 and V is TRBV2, with TRBD1 identical over 12 bases. The CDR3 sequence is 14 residues long. Germline trimming cut 8 bases from V and 6 bases from J; bases unmatched to any gene: 7. Per the germline V gene, CDR1 is SNHLY and CDR2 is FYNNEI. In DNA, the CDR3 is TGTGCCAGCCCTAACCGGGACAGGGGGCCTGAAGCTTTCTTT. This encodes CASPNRDRGPEAFF.

The V gene is TRBV6-5, the J gene TRBJ2-7, with 10 positions matching TRBD1. The J segment lost 3 bases and the V segment lost 5 bases, leaving 7 bases of the junction unmatched. CDR1 is MNHEY, CDR2 SVGAGI, per germline. CDR3 length: 15 residues. CDR3 sequence (DNA): TGTGCCAGCAGTCCGCGACAGGGGGCTATCTACGAGCAGTACTTC. This gives the protein CASSPRQGAIYEQYF.

The V gene is TRBV5-5, the J gene TRBJ2-7, with TRBD2 identical over 13 bases. Germline CDR1 reads SGHKS; CDR2 reads YYEKEE (reference sequence). The CDR3 runs to 17 residues. The trim removed 0 bases at V and 3 bases at J, leaving 6 bases unmatched. The CDR3 here is CASSLGTSGGSFYEQYF. The CDR3 DNA sequence: TGTGCCAGCAGCTTGGGGACTAGCGGGGGAAGTTTCTACGAGCAGTACTTC.

CDR3 loop: CASTHRADTQYF. CDR3 in DNA: TGTGCCAGTACACACAGAGCAGATACGCAGTATTTT. The chain employs TRBV7-2 and TRBJ2-3; no definite D call. With 9 bases removed from V and 4 bases from J, the gap between germline ends came to 11 bases. The CDR3 covers 12 residues. Germline V CDR1 and CDR2: SGHTA, FQGNSA.

The rearrangement joins TRBV2 to TRBJ1-2, with D unclear. Germline loops: CDR1 SNHLY, CDR2 FYNNEI. V was clipped by 3 bases and J by 4 bases, with 9 bases between them. The CDR3 contains 13 residues. This chain's CDR3 is CASSDRRIYGYTF. For the CDR3, the DNA is TGTGCCAGCAGTGATCGGAGGATCTATGGCTACACCTTC.